These 26 T cell receptor beta chains were all obtained from the same sample, sequenced in a study of blood T cells in healthy people across ages. Together with a sample-barcoded 5' primer, a J-beta primer mix was included in a second PCR lasting roughly 6 to 12 cycles. TCRdb reprocessed the 5' RACE reads with MiXCR, giving one entry per CDR3 protein. Here the sample spans fewer than 900,000 distinct CDR3 sequences, roughly 47% being singletons. The sequencing sample was made of blood. The origin of the receptors is a woman aged 60-75 years in good health.

This clonotype was seen repeatedly, ten times or more. The V and J genes are TRBV29-1 and TRBJ2-1, with 7 bases lining up with TRBD1. The CDR3 length is 15 residues. Looked up from germline, CDR1 is SQVTM and CDR2 is ANQGSEA. Trimming cost V 7 bases and J 7 bases; bases outside gene matches: 16. The CDR3 protein is CSAEKVVAGGNEQFF. The CDR3 DNA sequence: TGCAGCGCCGAAAAGGTTGTAGCAGGGGGAAATGAGCAGTTCTTC.

The V call is TRBV7-9, the J call TRBJ1-2; 10 bases map to TRBD1. Germline CDR1 SEHNR, CDR2 FQNEAQ (reference sequence). The V and J ends lost 4 bases and 7 bases, in that order; junction bases with no gene match: 9. The CDR3 is 15 amino acids. CDR3 bases: TGTGCCAGCAGCTACGCCGGGACAGGGGTTGGTGGCTACACCTTC. Translating it yields CASSYAGTGVGGYTF. The complete variable domain, with remaining parts taken from reference TRBV7-9 and TRBJ1-2, reads DTGVSQNPRHKITKRGQNVTFRCDPISEHNRLYWYRQTLGQGPEFLTYFQNEAQLEKSRLLSDRFSAERPKGSFSTLEIQRTEQGDSAMYLCASSYAGTGVGGYTFGSGTRLTVV.

The chain is built from TRBV3-1 and TRBJ2-1, with TRBD2 matching 11 bases. Unmatched junction bases numbered 5, after V lost 3 bases and J lost 7 bases. CDR1 and CDR2 from the germline V gene are LGHDT and YNNKEL (reference sequence). The CDR3 extends over 15 amino acids. The CDR3 here is CASSQTSGVWNEQFF. In DNA form, the CDR3 reads TGTGCCAGCAGCCAGACTAGCGGGGTATGGAATGAGCAGTTCTTC.

The chain uses TRBV20-1 and TRBJ2-3; 7 positions match TRBD2. The germline CDR1 and CDR2 sequences are DFQATT and SNEGSKA (reference sequence). The CDR3 consists of 16 residues. V was pared by 1 base and J by 1 base, with 8 bases of the junction left unmatched. The CDR3 bases are TGCAGTGCTAGAGTGGGGGTAGCGGGCCGCACAGATACGCAGTATTTT. Protein sequence: CSARVGVAGRTDTQYF.

On this clonotype: With a much larger clone just one base away, this may be a read error. This sequence joins TRBV10-3 and TRBJ2-5, with TRBD2 matching over 8 bases. CDR3 length: 16 residues. The V segment lost 4 bases and the J segment 11 bases; nucleotides outside the gene matches: 18. The V gene's germline CDR1 is ENHRY and CDR2 SYGVKD. CDR3 loop: CAISGSGLDSYNEQYF. The CDR3 bases are TGTGCCATCAGTGGCTCGGGACTAGATTCCTACAATGAGCAGTACTTC.

The rearrangement joins TRBV2 to TRBJ2-1, with 7 bases lining up with TRBD1. V lost 6 bases, J lost 8 bases, and 1 base stayed unmatched. The CDR3 has 11 residues. Germline V gives CDR1 SNHLY, CDR2 FYNNEI. The CDR3 nucleotides are TGTGCCAGCAGCACAGGGGATGAGCAGTTCTTC. Residues: CASSTGDEQFF.

A remark on this clonotype: A much larger clone lies one base from this, so it may be a read error. V and J are TRBV7-2 and TRBJ2-1, with a tentative D call TRBD2 (5 bases). V shed 5 bases and J shed 6 bases, with 17 bases lying between them. The CDR3 spans 15 residues. In germline, CDR1 is SGHTA, CDR2 FQGNSA. The CDR3 region has the DNA TGTGCCAGCAGCCCCGGAGGCCAATCGAGCAATGAGCAGTTCTTC. Residues: CASSPGGQSSNEQFF.

The gene calls are TRBV9 and TRBJ2-7, with D perhaps TRBD2 (5 bases). The CDR3 contains 13 residues. Between the trimmed V and J ends, which lost 3 bases and 6 bases, there was a span of 13 bases. Germline CDR1 is SGDLS and CDR2 is YYNGEE. The CDR3 DNA is TGTGCCAGCAGCGACGGACGGGGTCGCGAGCAGTACTTC. Amino acids: CASSDGRGREQYF.

This clonotype was seen only a few times. This chain joins TRBV7-3 and TRBJ2-3; possible D gene TRBD2, 7 bases. Trimming took 2 bases from V and 5 from J, leaving 14 bases between them. The germline gives CDR1 SGHTA, CDR2 FQGTGA. This CDR3 region has 15 residues. CDR3 coding DNA: TGTGCCAGCAGCTTATGGGGGGGGGCCCAAGATACGCAGTATTTT. Residues: CASSLWGGAQDTQYF.

The rearrangement links TRBV9 to TRBJ2-7, with D perhaps matching TRBD1 (6 bases). This CDR3 contains 15 residues. V was trimmed by 3 bases and J by 7 bases, leaving 20 bases between them. Germline lookup yields CDR1 SGDLS and CDR2 YYNGEE. DNA for the CDR3: TGTGCCAGCAGCGAGGGGTCAGGGGATTTCAATGAGCAGTACTTC. Amino acid sequence: CASSEGSGDFNEQYF.

This rearrangement joins TRBV28 to TRBJ2-2, with 7 bases that match TRBD1. The CDR3 extends over 15 amino acids. Germline CDR1 reads MDHEN; CDR2 reads SYDVKM. Germline trimming cut 3 bases from V and 3 bases from J; bases unmatched to any gene: 4. CDR3 sequence: CASSFLGQHTGELFF. In nucleotides, the CDR3 is TGTGCCAGCAGTTTTTTGGGACAGCACACCGGGGAGCTGTTTTTT.

This clonotype has more than one count but fewer than ten. The V call is TRBV7-2, the J call TRBJ2-7; D is tentatively TRBD1 or TRBD2 (5 bases each). Looked up from germline, CDR1 is SGHTA and CDR2 is FQGNSA. The V and J ends lost 3 bases and 3 bases respectively, with 9 bases between them. CDR3 size: 13 residues. This chain's CDR3 is CASSFGGHYEQYF. CDR3 nucleotide sequence: TGTGCCAGCAGCTTCGGAGGACACTACGAGCAGTACTTC. Combining the CDR3 with reference TRBV7-2 and TRBJ2-7 gives the whole variable domain GAGVSQSPSNKVTEKGKDVELRCDPISGHTALYWYRQSLGQGLEFLIYFQGNSAPDKSGLPSDRFSAERTGGSVSTLTIQRTQQEDSAVYLCASSFGGHYEQYFGPGTRLTVT.

V usage is TRBV12-3 or TRBV12-4 and J usage is TRBJ2-1; possibly TRBD2 for D (5 bases). Trimming shortened V by 5 bases and J by 7 bases, and 12 bases separated the two germline ends. This CDR3 is 13 amino acids long. For the CDR3, the DNA is TGTGCCAGCAGTCCTCCCGGGGAGAATGAGCAGTTCTTC. The encoded protein is CASSPPGENEQFF.

The chain carries TRBV7-2 and TRBJ2-2; 10 bases fit TRBD1. The V gene's germline CDR1 is SGHTA and CDR2 FQGNSA. Trimming at V came to 8 bases and at J to 4 bases, leaving 10 bases not matched to a gene. The CDR3 totals 16 residues. Written as DNA, the CDR3 is TGTGCCAGCCCGCGGGACAGGGGTCTTCCCACCGGGGAGCTGTTTTTT. Protein sequence: CASPRDRGLPTGELFF. Based on the CDR3 plus reference TRBV7-2 and TRBJ2-2, the full variable domain is GAGVSQSPSNKVTEKGKDVELRCDPISGHTALYWYRQSLGQGLEFLIYFQGNSAPDKSGLPSDRFSAERTGGSVSTLTIQRTQQEDSAVYLCASPRDRGLPTGELFFGEGSRLTVL.

The J gene is TRBJ2-7, the V gene TRBV6-1, with 7 bases that match TRBD1. After removal of 9 bases from V and 4 bases from J, the junction contained 9 bases not matched to a gene. The CDR3 is 13 residues long. Per the germline V gene, CDR1 is MNHNS and CDR2 is SASEGT. Here the CDR3 reads CASSVHRGYEQYF. The CDR3 coding sequence is TGTGCCAGTTCGGTTCACAGGGGATACGAGCAGTACTTC.

The rearrangement links TRBV28 to TRBJ1-2; 7 bases are shared with TRBD1. The CDR3 runs to 16 residues. In germline, CDR1 is MDHEN, CDR2 SYDVKM. V trimming: 5 bases; J trimming: 6 bases; junction bases outside the gene matches: 15. The CDR3 DNA is TGTGCCAGCAGTGGTGTTCGGAAGGGGGCGAACGATGGCTACACCTTC. It is translated as CASSGVRKGANDGYTF.

The table lists this clonotype with a count of one. The V gene is TRBV5-1, the J gene TRBJ1-4, with TRBD1 identical over 7 bases. CDR1 is SGHRS and CDR2 is YFSETQ in the germline V gene. The V segment lost 5 bases and the J segment 8 bases; nucleotides outside the gene matches: 9. The CDR3 is made up of 14 amino acids. As DNA, the CDR3 is TGCGCCAGCAGTTACAGGGGTGACGGGGAAAAACTGTTTTTT. Residues: CASSYRGDGEKLFF.

This clonotype came up once. The chain carries TRBV20-1 and TRBJ2-1; 10 nucleotides match TRBD2. CDR1 and CDR2 (germline): DFQATT, SNEGSKA (reference sequence). This CDR3 is 13 amino acids long. V lost 3 bases and J lost 8; bases outside the gene matches: 4. CDR3 nucleotide sequence: TGCAGTGCTAGGGCTAGCGGGAGACATGAGCAGTTCTTC. Translation: CSARASGRHEQFF.

This clonotype was detected a few times. The V gene is TRBV7-2, the J gene TRBJ2-1, with 12 bases fitting TRBD2. The germline CDR1 and CDR2 sequences are SGHTA and FQGNSA. The CDR3 is 19 residues long. V shed 1 base and J 4 bases; nucleotides not matched to a gene: 11. CDR3 protein: CASSLGELAGGLKYNEQFF. CDR3 DNA: TGTGCCAGCAGCTTAGGCGAGCTAGCGGGGGGGCTAAAGTACAATGAGCAGTTCTTC. Together with reference TRBV7-2 and TRBJ2-1, the CDR3 gives the full variable domain: GAGVSQSPSNKVTEKGKDVELRCDPISGHTALYWYRQSLGQGLEFLIYFQGNSAPDKSGLPSDRFSAERTGGSVSTLTIQRTQQEDSAVYLCASSLGELAGGLKYNEQFFGPGTRLTVL.

This chain links TRBV5-1 with TRBJ2-3; 7 bases align to TRBD2. Per germline, CDR1 SGHRS and CDR2 YFSETQ. With 6 bases clipped from V and 3 bases from J, the junction kept 7 bases outside the gene matches. The CDR3 is made up of 14 amino acids. The chain's CDR3 is CASKAGEITDTQYF. The CDR3 nucleotides read TGCGCCAGCAAGGCGGGGGAGATTACAGATACGCAGTATTTT.

The rearrangement joins TRBV2 to TRBJ2-1; 8 bases are shared with TRBD2. CDR3 length: 14 residues. J gave up 4 bases and V 7 bases, and 6 bases lay outside the gene matches. Germline CDR1 reads SNHLY; CDR2 reads FYNNEI. In nucleotides, the CDR3 is TGTGCCAGCACTGCGGGAGGCGGTTACAATGAGCAGTTCTTC. This translates into CASTAGGGYNEQFF.

This clonotype has more than one count but fewer than ten. This chain joins TRBV28 and TRBJ1-1, with D possibly being TRBD1 (5 bases). The length of the CDR3 is 16 residues. Trimming took 4 bases from V and 2 from J, leaving 17 bases between them. The germline CDR1 and CDR2 sequences are MDHEN and SYDVKM. CDR3 DNA sequence: TGTGCCAGCAGTTCACCCGCCGGGACGGGAAACACTGAAGCTTTCTTT. Translating it yields CASSSPAGTGNTEAFF.

This clonotype was seen a handful of times. The chain recombines TRBV7-9 with TRBJ1-2, with D unresolved. CDR1 SEHNR and CDR2 FQNEAQ come from the germline V gene (reference sequence). V was shortened by 1 base and J by 4 bases, with 10 bases between the two germline ends. This CDR3 has 14 amino acids. Here the CDR3 DNA reads TGTGCCAGCAGCTTAGTGGACCTCCGCTATGGCTACACCTTC. It specifies CASSLVDLRYGYTF. Filled out from reference TRBV7-9 and TRBJ1-2, the complete variable domain reads DTGVSQNPRHKITKRGQNVTFRCDPISEHNRLYWYRQTLGQGPEFLTYFQNEAQLEKSRLLSDRFSAERPKGSFSTLEIQRTEQGDSAMYLCASSLVDLRYGYTFGSGTRLTVV.

The gene calls are TRBV4-2 and TRBJ2-2; either TRBD1 or TRBD2 may supply D (5 bases each). This CDR3 region has 14 residues. Trimming removed 9 bases at V and 1 base at J, with 12 bases between. Germline V CDR1 and CDR2: LGHNA, YNFKEQ. The CDR3 is CASMGPMNTGELFF. Written as DNA, the CDR3 is TGTGCCAGTATGGGACCGATGAACACCGGGGAGCTGTTTTTT.

This chain connects TRBV12-3 or TRBV12-4 to TRBJ2-2; D possibly corresponds to TRBD2 (7 bases). V gave up 2 bases and J gave up 3 bases, with 19 bases separating them. This CDR3 contains 18 residues. The chain's CDR3 is CASSLRGGGRAYTGELFF. The CDR3 coding sequence is TGTGCCAGCAGTTTAAGGGGGGGGGGCAGGGCCTACACCGGGGAGCTGTTTTTT.

The chain recombines TRBV10-3 with TRBJ2-1; TRBD2 aligns across 9 bases. V was clipped by 3 bases and J by 13 bases; unmatched bases: 7. This CDR3 has 13 amino acids. The germline gives CDR1 ENHRY, CDR2 SYGVKD. In DNA form, the CDR3 reads TGTGCCATCAGTGAAGGTGCGGGGGGGCCACAGTTCTTC. Encoded protein: CAISEGAGGPQFF.